This entry lists 15 T cell receptor beta chains sequenced from one sample in a study of cytomegalovirus exposure and HLA in healthy donors. Use of 60 Vbeta and 13 Jbeta primers characterized the PCR. The repertoire was sequenced with immunoSEQ multiplex PCR; TCRdb's copy has only in-frame clones and lacks some. Here the sample table reports about 170,000 clones. Sequencing was carried out using PBMCs. The receptors derive from a woman aged 18-29 years in good health and CMV-seropositive.

The rearrangement uses TRBV2 and TRBJ2-5; D unclear. The germline V and J ends were trimmed by 7 bases and 7 bases, with 13 bases remaining between them. The CDR3 length is 12 residues. In germline, CDR1 is SNHLY, CDR2 FYNNEI. The chain's CDR3 is CASTSDLPTQYF. The CDR3 coding sequence is TGTGCCAGCACCTCAGATTTACCGACCCAGTACTTC.

J is TRBJ1-1 and V is TRBV10-1; the D gene is possibly TRBD1 (6 bases). From germline, CDR1 is WNHNN and CDR2 SYGVQD (reference sequence). The CDR3 covers 13 residues. With 10 bases removed from V and 4 bases from J, the gap between germline ends came to 16 bases. The DNA for the CDR3 is TGCGCCACCAAACAGGGTCTTGGCACTGAAGCTTTCTTT. Its protein product is CATKQGLGTEAFF.

This sequence joins TRBV2 and TRBJ2-6, with D tentatively TRBD1 (7 bases). Germline lookup yields CDR1 SNHLY and CDR2 FYNNEI. The V gene lost 0 bases and the J gene lost 2 bases, with 11 bases spanning the gap. CDR3 size: 17 residues. The CDR3 region has the DNA TGTGCCAGCAGTGAAGCTACCAGGGGGGCTGGGGCCAACGTCCTGACTTTC. This translates into CASSEATRGAGANVLTF. Complete variable domain (other parts from reference TRBV2 and TRBJ2-6): EPEVTQTPSHQVTQMGQEVILRCVPISNHLYFYWYRQILGQKVEFLVSFYNNEISEKSEIFDDQFSVERPDGSNFTLKIRSTKLEDSAMYFCASSEATRGAGANVLTFGAGSRLTVL.

The chain joins TRBV5-6 to TRBJ1-1; 10 bases are shared with TRBD1. This CDR3 contains 16 residues. V trimming: 4 bases; J trimming: 0 bases; junction bases outside the gene matches: 6. Germline CDR1 SGHDT, CDR2 YYEEEE. The CDR3 region is CASSPTGGPMNTEAFF. The CDR3 DNA reads TGTGCCAGCAGCCCGACAGGGGGCCCTATGAACACTGAAGCTTTCTTT. The variable domain in full, completed from reference TRBV5-6 and TRBJ1-1, reads DAGVTQSPTHLIKTRGQQVTLRCSPKSGHDTVSWYQQALGQGPQFIFQYYEEEERQRGNFPDRFSGHQFPNYSSELNVNALLLGDSALYLCASSPTGGPMNTEAFFGQGTRLTVV.

The chain combines TRBV5-1 with TRBJ2-5; 7 nucleotides line up with TRBD1. V shed 0 bases, J shed 5 bases, and the junction held 4 bases outside the gene matches. The CDR3 has 14 residues. The germline V gene encodes CDR1 SGHRS and CDR2 YFSETQ. DNA of the CDR3: TGCGCCAGCAGCTTGGAAGGGGGCGAGGAGACCCAGTACTTC. This encodes CASSLEGGEETQYF.

The chain recombines TRBV6-5 with TRBJ2-1; 9 nucleotides agree with TRBD1. J gave up 3 bases and V 6 bases, and 6 bases lay outside the gene matches. Germline V gene sequence: CDR1 MNHEY, CDR2 SVGAGI. The CDR3 runs 15 residues. The DNA for the CDR3 is TGTGCCAGCAGAGGAGAGGGACAGGGCTACAATGAGCAGTTCTTC. It encodes CASRGEGQGYNEQFF.

The chain links TRBV5-6 to TRBJ1-1; D remains unclear. Trimming took off 1 base at V and 0 bases at J, with 7 bases between the two ends. The CDR3 spans 14 residues. Germline values: CDR1 SGHDT, CDR2 YYEEEE. The CDR3 DNA reads as TGTGCCAGCAGCTTGCTCGCGGTGAACACTGAAGCTTTCTTT. It codes for CASSLLAVNTEAFF.

This chain uses TRBV27 with TRBJ2-7; no reliable D call. The CDR3 is 13 amino acids. Germline V gives CDR1 MNHEY, CDR2 SMNVEV (reference sequence). The V end was cut by 6 bases, the J end by 1 base, with 10 bases between. The CDR3 loop is CASSPDMSYEQYF. CDR3 in DNA: TGTGCCAGCAGCCCCGACATGTCCTACGAGCAGTACTTC.

This sequence joins TRBV21-1 and TRBJ2-7; TRBD2, the table's D call, was not compared with the DNA. TRBV21-1 is designated a pseudogene. The CDR3 contains 16 residues. CDR3 nucleotides: TGTGCCAGCAGCAAACCACCCTCTACACTAGCTTACGAGCAGTACTTC. This translates into CASSKPPSTLAYEQYF.

V gene TRBV4-2 combines with J gene TRBJ2-7, with 11 bases fitting TRBD2. The CDR3 totals 15 residues. Looked up from germline, CDR1 is LGHNA and CDR2 is YNFKEQ. V lost 3 bases to trimming and J lost 3 bases; unmatched junction nucleotides: 4. The CDR3 DNA reads as TGTGCCAGCAGCCAGATAGCGGGAGGGGGCTACGAGCAGTACTTC. Its protein is CASSQIAGGGYEQYF.

CDR3 coding DNA: TGTGCCAGCTCACCATTAGGACAGGCTAGCTCCTACGAGCAGTACTTC. It codes for CASSPLGQASSYEQYF. The rearrangement joins TRBV18 to TRBJ2-7; 7 bases fit TRBD1. The CDR3 contains 16 residues. The germline gives CDR1 KGHSH, CDR2 LQKENI. The ends lost 2 bases at V and 0 bases at J; junction bases unmatched: 7.

This rearrangement joins TRBV19 to TRBJ1-5; no firm D call. Germline assignment: CDR1 LNHDA and CDR2 SQIVND (reference sequence). The V gene lost 10 bases and the J gene lost 0 bases, with 13 bases spanning the gap. The CDR3 is 14 residues long. The CDR3 loop reads CATRHPPSNQPQHF. CDR3 nucleotides: TGTGCCACCCGACACCCACCTAGCAATCAGCCCCAGCATTTT.

The chain combines TRBV5-4 with TRBJ2-1; D may be TRBD2 (7 bases). In germline, CDR1 is SGHNT, CDR2 YYREEE (reference sequence). Trimming removed 0 bases at V and 10 bases at J, with 17 bases between. The CDR3 loop spans 15 amino acids. The CDR3 coding sequence is TGTGCCAGCAGCTTGGAAGGGGGGGCATTCGGAGAGCAGTTCTTC. As protein: CASSLEGGAFGEQFF.

V usage is TRBV4-3 and J usage is TRBJ1-4; a possible D gene is TRBD1 (5 bases). CDR3 length equals 15 residues. The V end was cut by 0 bases, the J end by 6 bases, with 11 bases between. CDR1 LGHNA and CDR2 YSLEER come from the germline V gene. This CDR3 reads CASSQDGQGYEKLFF. The CDR3 bases are TGCGCCAGCAGCCAAGATGGCCAGGGTTATGAAAAACTGTTTTTT.

V is TRBV4-3 and J is TRBJ2-7; D is ambiguous. Looked up from germline, CDR1 is LGHNA and CDR2 is YSLEER. Trimming took 4 bases from V and 4 from J, leaving 17 bases between them. This CDR3 contains 15 residues. The CDR3 spells CASSPTMRPSYEQYF. CDR3 DNA: TGCGCCAGCAGCCCAACTATGCGCCCTAGTTACGAGCAGTACTTC.